This T cell receptor beta chain was captured in a study of blood T cell repertoires in COVID-19 (TCRdb year 2020). At the level of the whole study: Samples covering the acute and convalescent phases of COVID-19 were provided by collaborators in the United States, Italy and Spain. Where available, HLA class I and class II types were taken from metadata supplied by the sample provider and were not determined by assay-based typing. The samples were drawn from two sources: the first 160 participants of the ongoing ImmuneRACE study, and 1,254 subjects contributed by 6 global collaborators. Sample metadata almost always included a de-identified subject ID, COVID-19 status, age in years and sex. Subjects who had been exposed to COVID-19, were actively infected with it, or had recovered from it provided the deeply sampled blood TCRbeta repertoires that made up the dataset. The material from the prospective study consisted of cDNA or gDNA derived from T cells, B-cell-depleted T cells, or PBMCs. The repertoires were made available in a free public database intended to serve as a resource for research on the immune response to SARS-CoV-2.

TCRbeta CDR3 regions were amplified from genomic DNA by means of the immunoSEQ Assay, a bias-controlled multiplex PCR. The original pipeline was this. Nucleated cell counts per sample were estimated from amplification of reference gene primers within the assay. Sequence reads were collapsed and filtered to measure the absolute abundance of every unique TCRbeta CDR3 rearrangement. Productive Simpson clonality was computed per sample as the square root of Simpson's diversity index over productive rearrangements. TCRdb mirrors the immuneACCESS table, restricted to in-frame sequences. Some clones are absent from its copies; in checked studies, under half trace to an unresolved V gene, and the reason for the others is unknown. The V and J calls and the clone size are those of that table, but D and trimming were determined from the DNA. The sample contains roughly 130,000 clones, approximately 80% of them found a single time. Of the sample, about 12% is held by the ten largest clones.

Collaborating institutions collected whole blood in K2EDTA tubes following their own protocols. For TCRbeta analysis, collaborator samples were shipped as frozen whole blood, as isolated PBMCs, or as DNA extracted from either sample type. Sequences ENHRY (CDR1) and SYGVKD (CDR2) are obtained from the germline V gene. V is reduced by 6 bases and J by 2 bases, leaving a spacing of 10 bases between them. Including cysteine and phenylalanine, the CDR3 has 13 amino acids. Only CDR3 DNA remains: 39 bases, in frame from the first base. Overall study results and their limits: Clinical and demographic metadata were provided uncurated, with the amount varying by source and participant.

Regarding this clone: Its binding antigen is unknown. Nothing much larger sits one base from this clone, and base qualities are not available.

The receptor comes from a woman aged 60-75 years with acute or convalescent COVID-19. The specimen was peripheral blood. The chain is made from TRBV10-3 and TRBJ1-1; the D gene is possibly TRBD1, with 5 bases matching. The DNA sequence reads TGTGCCATCAGGGACACCGCAAACACTGAAGCTTTCTTT. Its amino acids are CAIRDTANTEAFF.